This TCR beta chain was obtained from a study of blood T cell repertoires in COVID-19. Across the whole study: Both acute and convalescent COVID-19 samples were obtained from the United States, Italy and Spain. Sources were T cells, B-cell-depleted T cells, or PBMCs; the material itself was cDNA or gDNA.

Original analysis: Reference gene primer amplification yielded estimated nucleated cell counts. Measured with immunoSEQ multiplex PCR; TCRdb has only the in-frame clones, and not every one. The V and J calls and the clone size are those of that table, but D and trimming were determined from the DNA. The repertoire includes about 65,000 clones, under 95% of them detected once, and about 3% sits in the top ten. There are 17 residues in the CDR3. Germline values: CDR1 SGHRS, CDR2 YFSETQ. The J segment lost 2 bases and the V segment lost 1 base, leaving 8 bases of the junction unmatched. This TCR came from a man in his 70s with active COVID-19. The genes are TRBV5-1 and TRBJ2-1; 8 positions match TRBD1. The sample consisted of peripheral blood. The CDR3 region is CASSLYGTGFTYNEQFF. The CDR3, as DNA: TGCGCCAGCAGCTTGTACGGGACAGGTTTCACCTACAATGAGCAGTTCTTC.